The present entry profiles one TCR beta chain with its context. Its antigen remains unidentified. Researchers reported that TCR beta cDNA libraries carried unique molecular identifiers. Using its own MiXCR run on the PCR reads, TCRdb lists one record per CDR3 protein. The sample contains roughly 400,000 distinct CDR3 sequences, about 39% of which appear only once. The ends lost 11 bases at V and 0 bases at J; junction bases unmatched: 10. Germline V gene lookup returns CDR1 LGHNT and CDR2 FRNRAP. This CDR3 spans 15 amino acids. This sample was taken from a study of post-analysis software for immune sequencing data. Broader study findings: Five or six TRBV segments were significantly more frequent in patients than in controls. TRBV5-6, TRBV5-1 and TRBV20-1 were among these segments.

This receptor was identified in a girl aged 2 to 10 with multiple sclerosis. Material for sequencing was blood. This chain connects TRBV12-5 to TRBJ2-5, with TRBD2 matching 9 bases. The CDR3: CAGRSSGDHQETQYF. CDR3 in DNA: TGTGCTGGTCGGTCTAGCGGGGACCACCAAGAGACCCAGTACTTC.